A selection of T cell receptor beta chains follows, all from one sample in a study of T cell repertoires in cytomegalovirus infection. Their recognized antigens are unknown. TCRdb fed the reads into MiXCR, producing one record per CDR3 protein. The sample includes about 700,000 distinct CDR3 sequences, roughly a third of them seen just once. Sequencing was performed on cultured PBMCs, taken from culture after CMV antigen stimulation. The origin of the receptors is a human donor in good health (CMV status not recorded). Some clones in this sample may be carry-over from other donors' samples. Both conserved end residues are part of each CDR3. A D gene is named only where the DNA matches it firmly. Clone size, where shown, is once, few, many, or a class for clones that have expanded.

. | TRBD1 | TRBJ2-1 | TRBV19 | TGTGCCAGTAGTACACAGGGGATTTTGGTCAATGAGCAGTTCTTC | CASSTQGILVNEQFF
few | . | TRBJ1-6 | TRBV6-5 | TGTGCCAGCAGTTACTCTATTCCGGGAACCCTCAACTCCTATAATTCACCCCTCCACTTT | CASSYSIPGTLNSYNSPLHF
few | TRBD1 | TRBJ2-7 | TRBV28 | TGTGCCAGCAGTCTACCTAACAGGGGGACGGGGTACTTC | CASSLPNRGTGYF
few | . | TRBJ1-4 | TRBV7-6 | TGTGCCAGCAGCTGGAACAGTAATGAAAAACTGTTTTTT | CASSWNSNEKLFF
. | . | TRBJ1-2 | TRBV18 | TGTGCCAGCTCACCCGGACAGTTCGCTAACTATGGCTACACCTTC | CASSPGQFANYGYTF
. | . | TRBJ2-7 | TRBV5-5 | TGTGCCAGCAGCCGTGCCAGGAGGCAAGACGAGCAGTACTTC | CASSRARRQDEQYF
few | . | TRBJ1-4 | TRBV24-1 | TGTGCCACCAGGACTCGACAGGTCTTAGAAAAACTGTTTTTT | CATRTRQVLEKLFF
. | . | TRBJ1-3 | TRBV20-1 | TGCAGTGCTAGCCAGGGACGGAGCTCTGGAAACACCATATATTTT | CSASQGRSSGNTIYF
. | . | TRBJ1-2 | TRBV19 | TGTGCCAGTACCCCCGCCGGGTTGGGTAACTATGGCTACACCTTC | CASTPAGLGNYGYTF
few | . | TRBJ1-5 | TRBV7-2 | TGTGCCAGCAGCTTAGAATTTGGGGATCAGCCCCAGCATTTT | CASSLEFGDQPQHF
. | TRBD1 | TRBJ2-3 | TRBV15 | TGTGCCACCAGCAGACCGGGACAGGGGGAGGCAGATACGCAGTATTTT | CATSRPGQGEADTQYF
. | TRBD1 | TRBJ2-3 | TRBV10-3 | TGTGCCATCAGTGGGACAGGGGTCGTGGATACGCAGTATTTT | CAISGTGVVDTQYF
many | . | TRBJ2-6 | TRBV7-9 | TGTGCCAGCAGCTTCAGGCGTTACAGCTCTGGGGCCAACGTCCTGACTTTC | CASSFRRYSSGANVLTF
few | TRBD2 | TRBJ2-7 | TRBV12-3/TRBV12-4 | TGTGCCAGCAGTCGGAGGACTAGATACGAGCAGTACTTC | CASSRRTRYEQYF
. | . | TRBJ2-1 | TRBV20-1 | TGCAGTGCCCACCCGCAGAGCGGTGTTTCCTACAATGAGCAGTTCTTC | CSAHPQSGVSYNEQFF
. | . | TRBJ2-3 | TRBV5-1 | TGCGCCAGCAGCTTGTCCGACTGGATCGGCACAGATACGCAGTATTTT | CASSLSDWIGTDTQYF